Below are 4 T cell receptor beta chains sequenced from a single sample in a study of blood T cell repertoires in COVID-19. Produced via immunoSEQ multiplex PCR; TCRdb's table is partial and in-frame only. Of about 99,000 clones listed, approximately 88% were seen once; the top ten hold 4% to 6%. The sequencing input was peripheral blood. These receptors all come from a human donor in a cohort sampled during active COVID-19.

This clone was counted once. The rearrangement uses TRBV28 and TRBJ2-3, with D hard to call. The CDR3 runs to 12 residues. In germline, CDR1 is MDHEN, CDR2 SYDVKM. V was cut by 8 bases and J by 7 bases, with 13 bases left in between. The CDR3 sequence is CASRGIANTQYF. CDR3 coding DNA: TGTGCCAGCCGAGGTATCGCCAATACGCAGTATTTT.

This chain connects TRBV28 to TRBJ1-6, with unresolved D. This CDR3 is built from 13 residues. Per germline, CDR1 MDHEN and CDR2 SYDVKM. Trimming took off 11 bases at V and 0 bases at J, with 8 bases between the two ends. The CDR3 sequence: CASQASYNSPLHF. The CDR3 coding sequence is TGTGCCTCCCAGGCCTCCTATAATTCACCCCTCCACTTT. Full variable domain (outside the CDR3, taken from reference TRBV28 and TRBJ1-6): DVKVTQSSRYLVKRTGEKVFLECVQDMDHENMFWYRQDPGLGLRLIYFSYDVKMKEKGDIPEGYSVSREKKERFSLILESASTNQTSMYLCASQASYNSPLHFGNGTRLTVT.

The V and J genes are TRBV6-5 and TRBJ2-2; 8 positions match TRBD1. J lost 3 bases, V lost 7 bases, and 7 bases had no gene match. From germline, CDR1 is MNHEY and CDR2 SVGAGI. There are 15 residues in the CDR3. The CDR3 reads CASKGRGPDTGELFF. The DNA of the CDR3 is TGTGCCAGCAAGGGCAGGGGGCCGGACACCGGGGAGCTGTTTTTT.

The chain has TRBV6-4 and TRBJ2-1; D is unclear. V was clipped by 4 bases and J by 9 bases, with 19 bases between them. This CDR3 has 15 amino acids. The germline V gene has CDR1 MRHNA and CDR2 SNTAGT. The CDR3: CASSALGIVHTEQFF. As DNA, the CDR3 is TGTGCCAGCAGTGCCCTAGGAATCGTGCATACTGAGCAGTTCTTC.